The entry that follows covers one T cell receptor (beta chain) sequence. Its antigen is undetermined. The CDR3 extends over 16 amino acids. CDR1 is DFQATT and CDR2 is SNEGSKA in the germline V gene (reference sequence). With V trimmed by 6 bases and J by 6 bases, 19 bases remained unmatched. The data are from a study of T cells in Graves' hyperthyroidism and ophthalmopathy. Overall study results and limits: Blood also showed most of the thyroid clonotypes that were expanded above 0.001.

RNA transcripts served as the template for amplifying TCR beta CDR3 regions. The HTBI primer set served for first-round RT-PCR of the TCR CDR3. TCRdb itself ran the multiplex PCR reads through MiXCR, one entry per CDR3 protein. The sample lists 700,000 to 950,000 distinct CDR3 sequences, roughly a third occurring once. The chain links TRBV20-1 to TRBJ2-7, with TRBD1 matching over 8 bases. The sequenced material came from blood. The sequence came from a woman in her 40s with Graves' hyperthyroidism. The DNA of the CDR3 is TGCAGTGCGGCAATGGTCCAGGGGGCCCCTTTCCCCGAGCAGTACTTC. Protein sequence: CSAAMVQGAPFPEQYF.